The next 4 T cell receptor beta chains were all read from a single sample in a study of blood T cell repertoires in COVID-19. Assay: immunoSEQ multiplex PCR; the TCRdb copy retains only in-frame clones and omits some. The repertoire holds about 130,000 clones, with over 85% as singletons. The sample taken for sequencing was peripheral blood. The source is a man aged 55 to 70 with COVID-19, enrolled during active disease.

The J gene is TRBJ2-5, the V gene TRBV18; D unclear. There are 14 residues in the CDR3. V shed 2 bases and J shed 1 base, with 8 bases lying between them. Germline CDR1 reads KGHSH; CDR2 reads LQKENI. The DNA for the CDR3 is TGTGCCAGCTCACCAAGCTCCCTCCAAGAGACCCAGTACTTC. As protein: CASSPSSLQETQYF.

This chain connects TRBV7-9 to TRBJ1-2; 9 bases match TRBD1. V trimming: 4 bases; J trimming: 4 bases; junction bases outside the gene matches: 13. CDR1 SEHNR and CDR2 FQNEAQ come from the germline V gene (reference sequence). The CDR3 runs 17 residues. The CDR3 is CASSSPSTGGSSYGYTF. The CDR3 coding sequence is TGTGCCAGCAGCTCGCCCAGCACAGGGGGCTCTAGCTATGGCTACACCTTC.

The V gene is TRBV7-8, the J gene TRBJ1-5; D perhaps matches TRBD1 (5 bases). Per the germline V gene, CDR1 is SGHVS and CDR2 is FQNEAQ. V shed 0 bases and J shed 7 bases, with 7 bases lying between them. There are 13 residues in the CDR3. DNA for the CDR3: TGTGCCAGCAGCTTAGCCTGGGGCCAGCCCCAGCATTTT. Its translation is CASSLAWGQPQHF.

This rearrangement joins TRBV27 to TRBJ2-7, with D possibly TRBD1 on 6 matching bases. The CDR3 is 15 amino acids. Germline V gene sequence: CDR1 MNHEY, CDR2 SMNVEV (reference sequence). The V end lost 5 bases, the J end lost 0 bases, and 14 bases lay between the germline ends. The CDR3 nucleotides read TGTGCCAGCAGTGAACGACAGGAGATCTCCTACGAGCAGTACTTC. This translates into CASSERQEISYEQYF.